The rows below give T cell receptor beta chains drawn from one sample of a study of response to subunit inactivated influenza vaccine. TCRdb analysed the RT-PCR reads with MiXCR anew, one entry per CDR3 protein. Of approximately 520,000 distinct CDR3 sequences listed, 16% were seen once; the top ten hold less than 4%. The material was CD4+ T cells sorted from PBMCs, obtained less than 30 months after vaccination. The origin of the receptors is a man aged 50-75 years who received an inactivated influenza vaccine. Both conserved end residues are part of each CDR3. The D gene is left open where the match is weak. Rows may omit the clone size; those that give it use once, few, many or a size class.

. | 14 | TRBJ2-1 | TRBV20-1 | TRBD2 | CSAKGVSGSSEQFF | TGCAGTGCTAAGGGGGTTAGCGGGAGCTCTGAGCAGTTCTTC
once | 16 | TRBJ2-5 | TRBV20-1 | . | CSARQPNFRGLETQYF | TGCAGTGCTAGGCAGCCCAATTTCAGGGGATTGGAGACCCAGTACTTC
. | 13 | TRBJ2-7 | TRBV20-1 | . | CSASPGTGVGQYF | TGCAGTGCTAGCCCAGGGACGGGTGTGGGGCAGTACTTC
few | 15 | TRBJ2-3 | TRBV7-9 | TRBD2 | CASIQAGGGADTQYF | TGTGCCAGCATCCAGGCGGGGGGCGGGGCAGATACGCAGTATTTT
. | 16 | TRBJ2-4 | TRBV3-1 | . | CASSQDRGRGWNIQYF | TGTGCCAGCAGCCAAGATCGAGGCAGGGGATGGAACATTCAGTACTTC
many | 18 | TRBJ1-1 | TRBV4-1 | TRBD1 | CASSQVVRDRGMNTEAFF | TGCGCCAGCAGCCAAGTCGTCCGGGACAGGGGGATGAACACTGAAGCTTTCTTT
. | 16 | TRBJ2-1 | TRBV2 | TRBD1 | CASSPGQGHPYNEQFF | TGTGCCAGCAGTCCGGGACAGGGGCACCCCTACAATGAGCAGTTCTTC
medium-sized | 15 | TRBJ2-7 | TRBV12-3/TRBV12-4 | . | CASSPSRRAIYEQYF | TGTGCCAGCAGTCCTTCACGCAGGGCTATATACGAGCAGTACTTC
. | 16 | TRBJ2-2 | TRBV11-2 | TRBD2 | CASSSTLAGSTGELFF | TGTGCCAGCAGCTCCACACTAGCGGGAAGTACCGGGGAGCTGTTTTTT
few | 13 | TRBJ2-7 | TRBV7-9 | . | CASSNRDAYEQYF | TGTGCCAGCAGTAATAGGGACGCCTACGAGCAGTACTTC
. | 13 | TRBJ2-7 | TRBV28 | . | CASSRRVSYEQYF | TGTGCCAGCAGTCGCAGGGTATCCTACGAGCAGTACTTC
few | 13 | TRBJ2-7 | TRBV28 | . | CASSNTYSYEQYF | TGTGCCAGCAGCAACACCTACTCCTACGAGCAGTACTTC
few | 16 | TRBJ1-1 | TRBV6-2/TRBV6-3 | TRBD1 | CASRDRTGGDNTEAFF | TGTGCCAGCAGGGACCGGACAGGGGGCGACAACACTGAAGCTTTCTTT
. | 14 | TRBJ1-2 | TRBV10-3 | . | CAISESKAFDGYTF | TGTGCCATCAGTGAGTCGAAGGCCTTTGATGGCTACACCTTC
. | 15 | TRBJ2-5 | TRBV9 | TRBD2 | CASSAWGLGEETQYF | TGTGCCAGCAGCGCTTGGGGACTAGGGGAGGAGACCCAGTACTTC
few | 14 | TRBJ2-1 | TRBV2 | . | CASTLESASLRQFF | TGTGCCAGCACCCTCGAATCTGCCTCTTTGAGGCAGTTCTTC
few | 15 | TRBJ2-7 | TRBV4-2 | . | CASSQDGGPAYEQYF | TGTGCCAGCAGCCAAGATGGGGGGCCCGCCTACGAGCAGTACTTC
. | 16 | TRBJ2-3 | TRBV5-1 | TRBD1 | CASSFGTGPSTDTQYF | TGCGCCAGCAGCTTTGGGACAGGGCCTAGCACAGATACGCAGTATTTT
few | 16 | TRBJ2-3 | TRBV3-1 | TRBD2 | CASSQPSGGVSDTQYF | TGTGCCAGCAGCCAACCTAGCGGGGGGGTGTCAGATACGCAGTATTTT
. | 12 | TRBJ1-5 | TRBV20-1 | . | CSVGYSNQPQHF | TGCAGTGTCGGATATAGCAATCAGCCCCAGCATTTT
. | 17 | TRBJ1-3 | TRBV5-1 | . | CASSREQVPTSGKTIYF | TGCGCCAGCAGCCGGGAGCAGGTACCGACCTCTGGAAAAACCATATATTTT
few | 13 | TRBJ2-1 | TRBV29-1 | TRBD2 | CSILAGGYNEQFF | TGCAGCATACTAGCGGGAGGTTACAATGAGCAGTTCTTC
. | 15 | TRBJ1-2 | TRBV10-3 | TRBD1 | CAITGVDRGVYGYTF | TGTGCCATCACCGGGGTGGACAGGGGAGTCTATGGCTACACCTTC
few | 17 | TRBJ1-5 | TRBV19 | TRBD1 | CASSSSRDRYSNQPQHF | TGTGCCAGTAGCTCGTCCCGGGACAGATATAGCAATCAGCCCCAGCATTTT
few | 13 | TRBJ1-5 | TRBV10-2 | . | CASSATSNQPQHF | TGCGCCAGCAGTGCGACAAGTAATCAGCCCCAGCATTTT
few | 13 | TRBJ2-2 | TRBV7-2 | . | CASSYRQAGELFF | TGTGCCAGCAGCTACCGACAGGCCGGGGAGCTGTTTTTT
many | 14 | TRBJ2-7 | TRBV10-3 | TRBD1 | CAISRGQGLSEQYF | TGTGCCATCAGCCGGGGACAGGGATTGTCGGAGCAGTACTTC
few | 16 | TRBJ2-6 | TRBV10-3 | . | CAISDPKSSGANVLTF | TGTGCCATCAGTGACCCAAAAAGCTCTGGGGCCAACGTCCTGACTTTC
few | 16 | TRBJ2-2 | TRBV24-1 | TRBD1 | CATSDSGTGNTGELFF | TGTGCCACCAGTGATTCCGGGACAGGGAACACCGGGGAGCTGTTTTTT
many | 15 | TRBJ2-3 | TRBV4-3 | . | CASSQDRGPSDTQYF | TGCGCCAGCAGCCAAGACAGAGGGCCCTCAGATACGCAGTATTTT
few | 15 | TRBJ2-7 | TRBV5-1 | TRBD2 | CASSTGTSGGFEQYF | TGCGCCAGCAGCACAGGGACTAGCGGGGGGTTCGAGCAGTACTTC
. | 14 | TRBJ1-5 | TRBV5-1 | . | CASSRDGNNQPQHF | TGCGCCAGCAGCCGAGACGGAAACAATCAGCCCCAGCATTTT
few | 13 | TRBJ1-1 | TRBV12-3/TRBV12-4 | TRBD1 | CASTRTGVTEAFF | TGTGCCAGCACCCGGACAGGGGTGACTGAAGCTTTCTTT
few | 14 | TRBJ1-5 | TRBV12-3/TRBV12-4 | . | CASSLRSGTQPQHF | TGTGCCAGCAGTTTAAGGTCGGGGACCCAGCCCCAGCATTTT
. | 14 | TRBJ2-5 | TRBV6-2/TRBV6-3 | . | CASSSQDRKETQYF | TGTGCCAGCAGTTCCCAAGACAGGAAAGAGACCCAGTACTTC
. | 18 | TRBJ2-2 | TRBV15 | . | CATSRKAVRAWNTGELFF | TGTGCCACCAGCAGGAAAGCGGTACGGGCCTGGAACACCGGGGAGCTGTTTTTT
few | 14 | TRBJ2-2 | TRBV6-2/TRBV6-3 | TRBD2 | CATRSGSNTGELFF | TGTGCCACCCGTAGCGGGTCGAACACCGGGGAGCTGTTTTTT
many | 15 | TRBJ2-5 | TRBV11-2 | . | CASSLVAGFPETQYF | TGTGCCAGCAGCTTAGTGGCAGGGTTCCCAGAGACCCAGTACTTC
. | 14 | TRBJ1-4 | TRBV5-5 | TRBD1 | CASSETGTNEKLFF | TGTGCCAGCAGCGAGACAGGGACTAATGAAAAACTGTTTTTT
few | 13 | TRBJ1-1 | TRBV12-3/TRBV12-4 | . | CASKPGPKTEAFF | TGTGCCAGCAAACCGGGCCCCAAGACTGAAGCTTTCTTT
. | 15 | TRBJ1-6 | TRBV5-1 | TRBD1 | CASSSQDRGGSPLHF | TGCGCCAGCAGCTCCCAAGACAGGGGGGGATCACCCCTCCACTTT
few | 15 | TRBJ2-6 | TRBV10-3 | . | CAIHGGESGANVLTF | TGTGCCATCCATGGAGGGGAGTCTGGGGCCAACGTCCTGACTTTC
many | 15 | TRBJ2-1 | TRBV28 | . | CASREIARSYNEQFF | TGTGCCAGCAGGGAGATCGCACGTTCCTACAATGAGCAGTTCTTC